This T cell receptor (beta chain) comes out of a study of post-analysis software for immune sequencing data (dated by TCRdb to between 2014 and 2017). The study in broad terms: Recorded disease courses included relapsing-remitting, secondary progressive and progressive-relapsing multiple sclerosis, with some patients lacking subtype annotation. A subset of samples was prepared in parallel using single-end sample barcoding, then pooled and co-amplified after Illumina adapter ligation. Patient repertoires were compared against roughly 10 previously published healthy control repertoires from donors aged about 6 to 27 years.

V trim: 4 bases; J trim: 4 bases; unmatched bases: 14. From the cysteine up to the phenylalanine, the CDR3 has a length of 18 residues. The entry retains the CDR3 DNA only, 54 bases that are in frame from base 1. From the germline V gene, CDR1 is SGHVS and CDR2 is FQNEAQ. General findings and caveats noted by the study authors: Several TRBV segments, including TRBV5-6, TRBV5-1 and TRBV20-1, were significantly more frequent in patients than controls. Compared with controls, multiple sclerosis patients had significantly lower normalized Chao1 diversity, a finding suggesting substantial peripheral T-cell clonal expansion. The multiple sclerosis patient group was slightly younger than the control group. Direct clustering with F measure showed strong co-clustering of samples prepared in the same batch, prompting a batch-effect correction.

A note on this clonotype: Its recognized antigen is unknown. Base quality data are lacking; no much larger clone is found one base away.

To demonstrate the VDJtools post-analysis software, TCR beta repertoires were profiled from the peripheral blood of 10 to 15 young patients with multiple sclerosis. Multiple sclerosis patients were children and adolescents aged roughly 6 to 15 years. Library preparation was by PCR. Sequencing took place on an Illumina HiSeq 2500. To reduce PCR and sequencing biases, unique molecular identifiers were built into the TCR beta cDNA libraries. Per 1 to 10 million input T cells, some 500,000 cDNA molecules were obtained, such that each molecule approximated one T cell. The same protocol used for the earlier healthy control dataset was applied to prepare and sequence the patient libraries. Within a given batch, samples were prepared together, multiplexed and sequenced on the same HiSeq lane. The source study handled its data this way. MIGEC handled the raw barcoded reads, throwing out single-read molecular identifier groups before consensus assembly and CDR3 extraction. Clonotype tables were post-analysed with VDJtools, normalizing diversity by down-sampling all datasets to the smallest sample size. To correct batch-related cross-sample contamination, repertoire overlap clustering matched CDR3 amino acid sequences but not nucleotide sequences. TCRdb's own reprocessing of the public reads used fastp at Q25 and MiXCR and kept productive beta chains. When rows share a CDR3 protein, they turn into one entry using the most common DNA and genes. The V and J calls here are based on TCRdb, not the publication. The sample records 400,000 to 500,000 distinct CDR3 sequences, about 40% of which are singletons. The top ten clones comprise 7.5% to 8.5% of the sample.

This TCR came from a girl aged 2 to 9 with multiple sclerosis. Sequenced material: blood. The chain is encoded by TRBV7-8 joined to TRBJ2-3; TRBD1 matches 10 bases in the middle. The DNA sequence reads TGTGCCAGCAGCTCCACCTCAAGCGGGACAGGGGTGTCAGATACGCAGTATTTT. It codes for CASSSTSSGTGVSDTQYF.